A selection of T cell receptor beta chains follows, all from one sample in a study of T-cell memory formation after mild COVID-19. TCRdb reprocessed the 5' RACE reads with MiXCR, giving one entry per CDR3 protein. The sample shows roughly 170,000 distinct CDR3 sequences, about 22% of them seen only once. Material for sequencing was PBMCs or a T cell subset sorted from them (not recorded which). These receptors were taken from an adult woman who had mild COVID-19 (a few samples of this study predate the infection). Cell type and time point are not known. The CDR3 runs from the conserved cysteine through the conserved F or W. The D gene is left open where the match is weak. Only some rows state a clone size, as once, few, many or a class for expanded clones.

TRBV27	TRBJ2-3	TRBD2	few	CASSLAGGRDTQYF
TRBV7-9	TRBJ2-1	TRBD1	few	CASSPPGTGAYNEQFF
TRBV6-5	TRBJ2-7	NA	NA	CASSLLQGRDEQYF
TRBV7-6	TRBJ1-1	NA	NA	CASSLAGYEAFF
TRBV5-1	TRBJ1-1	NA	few	CASSLAIGRNTEAFF
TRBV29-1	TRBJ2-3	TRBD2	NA	CSVDGTSGRYTDTQYF
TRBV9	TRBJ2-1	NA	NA	CASIDTAYTYNEQFF
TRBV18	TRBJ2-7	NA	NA	CASSPGGLEQYF
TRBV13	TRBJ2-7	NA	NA	CASSAVDKGLYEQYF
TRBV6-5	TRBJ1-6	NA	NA	CASSYTPGTYNSPLHF
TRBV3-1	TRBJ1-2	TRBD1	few	CATLQGADGYTF
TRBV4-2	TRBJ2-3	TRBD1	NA	CASSQRGTATDTQYF
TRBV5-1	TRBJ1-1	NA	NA	CASALDDWETEAFF
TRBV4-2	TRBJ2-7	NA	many	CASSQGGLSSYEQYF
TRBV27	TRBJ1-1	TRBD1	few	CASRGGQSNTEAFF
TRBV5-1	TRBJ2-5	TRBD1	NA	CASSFGTAGETQYF
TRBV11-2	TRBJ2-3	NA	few	CASSNVRESTDTQYF
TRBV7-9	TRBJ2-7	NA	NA	CASSLGAASYEQYF
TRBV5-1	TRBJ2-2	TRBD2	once	CASSSGTSGSPNTGELFF
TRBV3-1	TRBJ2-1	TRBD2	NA	CASSQDVGSGSDNEQFF
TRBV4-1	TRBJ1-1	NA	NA	CASTGAGRVMNTEAFF
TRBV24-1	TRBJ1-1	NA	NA	CATSQGMEAFF
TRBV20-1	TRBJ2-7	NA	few	CSARDWGAGYAGEQYF
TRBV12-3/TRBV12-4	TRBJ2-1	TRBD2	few	CASSYGTSGEWSSYNEQFF
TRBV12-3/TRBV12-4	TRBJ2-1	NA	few	CASSWATNEQFF
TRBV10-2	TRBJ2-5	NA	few	CASSESNWLKTQYF
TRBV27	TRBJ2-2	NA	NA	CASSPSGGITGELFF
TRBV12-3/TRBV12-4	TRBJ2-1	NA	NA	CASGEEGPYNEQFF
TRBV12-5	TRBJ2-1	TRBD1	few	CASGTFPGQGGHYNEQFF
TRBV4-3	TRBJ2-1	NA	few	CASSQTSQSSYNEQFF
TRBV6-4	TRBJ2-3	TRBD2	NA	CASSVEAGGDLDTQYF
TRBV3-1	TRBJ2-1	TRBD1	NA	CASDLGQGWVWEQFF
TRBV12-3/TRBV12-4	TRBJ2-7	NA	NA	CASSNPWEQYF
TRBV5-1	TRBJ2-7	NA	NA	CASSPGDALYEQYF
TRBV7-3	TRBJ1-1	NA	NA	CASSLTQGTEAFF
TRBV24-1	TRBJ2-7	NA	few	CATSDLRGARYEQYF
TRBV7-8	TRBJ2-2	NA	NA	CASSLSGGNTGELFF
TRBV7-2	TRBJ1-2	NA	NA	CASSLEGEANYGYTF
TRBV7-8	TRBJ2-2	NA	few	CASSLQGGGELFF
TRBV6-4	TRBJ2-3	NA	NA	CASSDGGATDTQYF
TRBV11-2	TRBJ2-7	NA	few	CASSPLPGFSYEQYF
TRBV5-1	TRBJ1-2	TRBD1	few	CASSTFEGQGDGYTF
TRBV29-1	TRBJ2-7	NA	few	CSVEERGRSYEQYF
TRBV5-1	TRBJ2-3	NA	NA	CASSLTVSDTQYF